This is a list of T cell receptor beta chains from one sample in a study of cytomegalovirus exposure and HLA in healthy donors. Data came from immunoSEQ multiplex PCR; TCRdb stores just in-frame clones and leaves some out. The table includes around 200,000 clones, under 85% detected once. What was sequenced was PBMCs. The receptors originated from a woman between 45 and 65 years old in good health and CMV-seropositive. The CDR3 runs from the conserved cysteine through the conserved F or W. Fields, in order: D gene, J gene, V gene, CDR3 DNA, CDR3 protein. A D gene is named only where the DNA matches it firmly.

>TRBD2|TRBJ2-7|TRBV29-1
TGCAGCGTTACCGCGGGGGAGACCTACGAGCAGTACTTC
CSVTAGETYEQYF
>TRBD2|TRBJ2-1|TRBV9
TGTGCCAGCAGCGTAGGTTTTAGCGGGGGGGAAGATGAGCAGTTCTTC
CASSVGFSGGEDEQFF
>TRBD1|TRBJ1-1|TRBV5-6
TGTGCCAGCAGTTCTACAGGGGTGACTGAAGCTTTCTTT
CASSSTGVTEAFF
>.|TRBJ2-5|TRBV7-2
TGTGCCAGCAGCCCATCAGACTCGTACCAAGAGACCCAGTACTTC
CASSPSDSYQETQYF
>.|TRBJ1-1|TRBV6-5
TGTGCCAGCAGTGAATCAGGTGTACCCTTT
CASSESGVPF
>TRBD1|TRBJ1-2|TRBV7-9
TGTGCCGCTGAGGGGGACAGCGTTAACTATGGCTACACCTTC
CAAEGDSVNYGYTF
>TRBD1|TRBJ2-2|TRBV30
TGTGCCTGGATAGGACAGGGGATTGGCGGGGAGCTGTTTTTT
CAWIGQGIGGELFF
>.|TRBJ1-1|TRBV5-1
TGCGCCAGCAGCTTCCAGGCGAACACTGAAGCTTTCTTT
CASSFQANTEAFF
>.|TRBJ1-1|TRBV5-1
TGCGCCAGCAGCTTGCAAGGGGTCCCGAACACTGAAGCTTTCTTT
CASSLQGVPNTEAFF
>.|TRBJ1-4|TRBV28
TGTGCCAGCAGCTCCGAACCCCAGGGAGGAGAAAAACTGTTTTTT
CASSSEPQGGEKLFF
>.|TRBJ2-3|TRBV7-9
TGTTCCAGCAGCTTAGCCGGAGATACGCAGTATTTT
CSSSLAGDTQYF
>TRBD1|TRBJ1-6|TRBV11-2
TGTGCCAGCAGCCAGGGACAGATCGGCGGTCCCCTCCACTTT
CASSQGQIGGPLHF
>TRBD1|TRBJ1-2|TRBV7-2
TGTGCCAGCAGCCCCCACAGGGGGCGGTCCCCGGCTAACTATGGCTACACCTTC
CASSPHRGRSPANYGYTF
>TRBD2|TRBJ2-5|TRBV5-1
TGCGCCAGCAGCCTTGGGACTAGCCAGGAGCAGTACTTC
CASSLGTSQEQYF
>TRBD1|TRBJ2-1|TRBV7-2
TGTGCCAGCAGCTTAAGGGGCAGGGGGCCCAATGAGCAGTTCTTC
CASSLRGRGPNEQFF
>.|TRBJ1-2|TRBV6-6
TGTGCCAGCAGTTACCCCCCAGGCGCTAACTATGGCTACACCTTC
CASSYPPGANYGYTF
>TRBD2|TRBJ2-5|TRBV6-5
TGTGCCAGCAGATTGGCGGGGGGTAAAGAGACCCAGTACTTC
CASRLAGGKETQYF
>.|TRBJ2-7|TRBV7-2
TGTGCCAGCAGCCATATATGGACTTTCTCCTCCTACGAGCAGTACTTC
CASSHIWTFSSYEQYF
>.|TRBJ2-1|TRBV27
TGTGCCAGCAGCCCAGGGGGACTAGGGCGCAATGAGCAGTTCTTC
CASSPGGLGRNEQFF
>.|TRBJ1-1|TRBV6-5
TGTGCCAGCAGTCCTAAAGTGAACACTGAAGCTTTCTTT
CASSPKVNTEAFF
>.|TRBJ1-2|TRBV4-1
TGCGCCAGCAGCCCGAGGGAGGGGGGGTGGGATGGCTACACCTTC
CASSPREGGWDGYTF
>.|TRBJ1-6|TRBV18
TGTGCCAGCTCACCAAGGAGCTCCTATAATTCACCCCTCCACTTT
CASSPRSSYNSPLHF
>TRBD2|TRBJ2-3|TRBV7-9
TGTGCCAGCAGCCCCGGACTAGCGGACCCCACAGATACGCAGTATTTT
CASSPGLADPTDTQYF
>.|TRBJ2-7|TRBV9
TGTGCCAGCAGCGTAGGAGGTGACGATTACGAGCAGTACTTC
CASSVGGDDYEQYF
>.|TRBJ2-5|TRBV28
TGTGCCAGCGGCGGACACCGCTCGGAGACCCAGTACTTC
CASGGHRSETQYF
>TRBD1|TRBJ1-2|TRBV7-9
TGTGCCAGCAGCTCCGGGACAGGGCTCGCTAACTATGGCTACACCTTC
CASSSGTGLANYGYTF
>.|TRBJ2-6|TRBV18
TGTGCCAGCTCACCCTCCAGGGCAACGGGGGCCAACGTCCTGACTTTC
CASSPSRATGANVLTF
>TRBD1|TRBJ2-1|TRBV5-6
TGTGCCAGCAGCTTGCCGACAGGGGGCGCAAATAATGAGCAGTTCTTC
CASSLPTGGANNEQFF
>.|TRBJ1-3|TRBV6-5
TGTGCCACCTTCGGGGGGGACACCATATATTTT
CATFGGDTIYF
>.|TRBJ2-7|TRBV23-1
TGCGCCAGCAGATACAGGGCGAGGAACGGACCCTACGAGCAGTACTTC
CASRYRARNGPYEQYF
>TRBD1|TRBJ1-1|TRBV4-3
TGCGCCAGCAGCCAAGAAGGCGTTTCCGACAGGGGCGCGAACACTGAAGCTTTCTTT
CASSQEGVSDRGANTEAFF
>TRBD1|TRBJ2-2|TRBV11-1
TGTGCCAGCAGCTCTGTGGGACAGGGGGCGCGAACCGGGGAGCTGTTTTTT
CASSSVGQGARTGELFF
>.|TRBJ1-1|TRBV5-1
TGCGCCAGCAGCTCGCAGGGTGAAGCTTTCTTT
CASSSQGEAFF
>TRBD1|TRBJ1-2|TRBV10-3
TGTGCCATCAGTACGGGACAGCCCGGCCCCGGAGGCTACACCTTC
CAISTGQPGPGGYTF
>TRBD2|TRBJ2-1|TRBV4-1
TGCGCCAGCAGCCAAGAAAACCCGGGACTAGCGTTCTACAATGAGCAGTTCTTC
CASSQENPGLAFYNEQFF
>.|TRBJ2-1|TRBV10-1
TGCGCCAGCAGTTCGGACAGAAACTACAATGAGCAGTTCTTC
CASSSDRNYNEQFF
>.|TRBJ2-2|TRBV4-1
TGCGCCAGCAGCCTACCCCAGGGACACGCGAACACCGGGGAGCTGTTTTTT
CASSLPQGHANTGELFF
>.|TRBJ1-1|TRBV19
TGTGCCAGTACCCCTAGGACCGGACTCGGCGCTGAAGCTTTCTTT
CASTPRTGLGAEAFF